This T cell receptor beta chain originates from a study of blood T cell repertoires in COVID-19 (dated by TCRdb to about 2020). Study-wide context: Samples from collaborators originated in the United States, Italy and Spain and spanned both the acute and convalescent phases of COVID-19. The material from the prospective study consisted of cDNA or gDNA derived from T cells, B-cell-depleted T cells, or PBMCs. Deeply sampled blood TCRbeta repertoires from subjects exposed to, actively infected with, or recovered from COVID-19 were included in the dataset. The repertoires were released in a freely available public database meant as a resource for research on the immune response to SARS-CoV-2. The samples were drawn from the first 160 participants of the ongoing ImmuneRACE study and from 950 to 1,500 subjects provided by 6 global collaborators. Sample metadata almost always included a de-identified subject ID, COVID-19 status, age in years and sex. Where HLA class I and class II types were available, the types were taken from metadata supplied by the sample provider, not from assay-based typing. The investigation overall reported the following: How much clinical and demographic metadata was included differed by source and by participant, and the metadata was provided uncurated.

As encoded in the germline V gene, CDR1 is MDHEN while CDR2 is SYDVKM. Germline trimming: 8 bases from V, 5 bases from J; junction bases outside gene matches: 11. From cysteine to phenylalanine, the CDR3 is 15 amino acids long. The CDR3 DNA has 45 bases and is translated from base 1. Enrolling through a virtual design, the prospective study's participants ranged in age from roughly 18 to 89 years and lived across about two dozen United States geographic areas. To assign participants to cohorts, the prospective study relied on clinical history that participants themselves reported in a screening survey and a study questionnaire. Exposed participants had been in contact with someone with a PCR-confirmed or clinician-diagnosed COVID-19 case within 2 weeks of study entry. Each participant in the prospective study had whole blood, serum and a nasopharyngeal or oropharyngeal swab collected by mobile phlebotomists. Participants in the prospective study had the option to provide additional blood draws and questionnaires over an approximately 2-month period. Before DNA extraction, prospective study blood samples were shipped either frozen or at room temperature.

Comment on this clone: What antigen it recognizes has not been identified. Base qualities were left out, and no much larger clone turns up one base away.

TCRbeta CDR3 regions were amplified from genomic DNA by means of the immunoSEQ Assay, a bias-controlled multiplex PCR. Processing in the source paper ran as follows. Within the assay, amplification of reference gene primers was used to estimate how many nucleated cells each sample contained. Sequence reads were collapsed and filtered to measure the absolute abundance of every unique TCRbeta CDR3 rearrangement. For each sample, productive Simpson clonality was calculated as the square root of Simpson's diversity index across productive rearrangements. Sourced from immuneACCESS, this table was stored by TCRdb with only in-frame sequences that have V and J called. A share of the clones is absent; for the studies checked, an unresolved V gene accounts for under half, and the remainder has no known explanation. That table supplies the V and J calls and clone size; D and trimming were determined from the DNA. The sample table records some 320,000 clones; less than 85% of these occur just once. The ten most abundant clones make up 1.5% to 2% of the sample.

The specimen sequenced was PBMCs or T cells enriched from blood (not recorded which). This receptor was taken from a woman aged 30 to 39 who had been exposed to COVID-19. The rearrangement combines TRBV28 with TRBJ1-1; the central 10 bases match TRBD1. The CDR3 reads CASQNLGQGGTEAFF. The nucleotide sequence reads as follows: TGTGCCAGCCAAAATCTCGGACAGGGGGGGACTGAAGCTTTCTTT.